This passage covers 7 T cell receptor beta chains from one sample sequenced in a study of CD8+CD57+ T cells in acquired aplastic anemia. Sequencing involved patients with CD8+CD57+ cell expansion previously shown by flow cytometry. Genomic DNA templated the TCR beta VDJ and CDR3 profiling. TCRdb analysed the reads with MiXCR anew, one entry per CDR3 protein. The sample gives fewer than 85,000 distinct CDR3 sequences, about 70% of which show up once; roughly 80% is in the top ten. The sequenced material came from sorted CD4+, CD8+, or CD8+CD57+ T cells (not recorded which) from PBMCs. These receptors all come from a human donor with aplastic anemia.

The chain couples TRBV9 to TRBJ1-1; D is unclear. Per germline, CDR1 SGDLS and CDR2 YYNGEE. V lost 1 base and J 4 bases, leaving 8 bases between the germline ends. The CDR3 is 13 residues long. DNA for the CDR3: TGTGCCAGCAGCGTAAGTCCGGCCACTGAAGCTTTCTTT. Translation gives CASSVSPATEAFF.

The chain is built from TRBV7-9 and TRBJ2-7; D may match TRBD1 or TRBD2 (5 bases each). Trimming stripped 5 bases from V and 1 base from J, with 12 bases between. The CDR3 runs to 14 residues. Germline V gene lookup returns CDR1 SEHNR and CDR2 FQNEAQ (reference sequence). CDR3 loop: CASSAPGRSYEQYF. In DNA, the CDR3 is TGTGCCAGCAGCGCACCGGGACGGTCCTACGAGCAGTACTTC. The full variable domain, completed using reference TRBV7-9 and TRBJ2-7, is DTGVSQNPRHKITKRGQNVTFRCDPISEHNRLYWYRQTLGQGPEFLTYFQNEAQLEKSRLLSDRFSAERPKGSFSTLEIQRTEQGDSAMYLCASSAPGRSYEQYFGPGTRLTVT.

The chain employs TRBV10-3 and TRBJ1-2; D is unresolved. Germline loops: CDR1 ENHRY, CDR2 SYGVKD. Between the trimmed V and J ends, which lost 4 bases and 4 bases, there was a span of 10 bases. The CDR3 runs to 13 residues. The CDR3 reads CAISVEGGYGYTF. As DNA, the CDR3 is TGTGCCATCAGTGTCGAAGGCGGCTATGGCTACACCTTC.

This rearrangement joins TRBV10-3 to TRBJ1-1; 7 nucleotides line up with TRBD1. The CDR3 covers 13 residues. Germline V gene lookup returns CDR1 ENHRY and CDR2 SYGVKD. The junction had 7 bases not matched to a gene; V was cut back by 10 bases and J by 2 bases. Here the CDR3 DNA reads TGTGCCACCAAGGGACAGACAAACACTGAAGCTTTCTTT. This sequence encodes CATKGQTNTEAFF.

Written as DNA, the CDR3 is TGTGCCAGCAGCCTCTCACACGGGTACGAGCAGTACTTC. Its translation is CASSLSHGYEQYF. The chain links TRBV7-2 to TRBJ2-7; D is unresolved. Germline loops: CDR1 SGHTA, CDR2 FQGNSA. V gave up 5 bases and J gave up 4 bases, with 12 bases separating them. The CDR3 is 13 amino acids.

This clonotype was recorded once. The rearrangement joins TRBV7-9 to TRBJ1-5; D uncertain. The length of the CDR3 is 12 residues. CDR1 SEHNR and CDR2 FQNEAQ come from the germline V gene (reference sequence). V shed 5 bases and J shed 6 bases, with 8 bases lying between them. DNA for the CDR3: TGTGCCAGCAGCAGAGCGGGTCAGCCCCAGCATTTT. It specifies CASSRAGQPQHF. The variable domain in full, with the rest retrieved from reference TRBV7-9 and TRBJ1-5, is DTGVSQNPRHKITKRGQNVTFRCDPISEHNRLYWYRQTLGQGPEFLTYFQNEAQLEKSRLLSDRFSAERPKGSFSTLEIQRTEQGDSAMYLCASSRAGQPQHFGDGTRLSIL.

V gene TRBV7-9 combines with J gene TRBJ2-7; tentative D call: TRBD2 (5 bases). Per germline, CDR1 SEHNR and CDR2 FQNEAQ (reference sequence). CDR3 size: 12 residues. The V end was cut by 4 bases, the J end by 4 bases, with 8 bases between. CDR3 bases: TGTGCCAGCAGCTCCCGGGATTACGAGCAGTACTTC. This gives the protein CASSSRDYEQYF.